This T cell receptor (beta chain) was found in a study of CD8+CD57+ T cells in acquired aplastic anemia. CDR3 size: 14 residues. The germline V and J ends were trimmed by 5 bases and 7 bases, with 14 bases remaining between them. Germline CDR1 reads SNHLY; CDR2 reads FYNNEI. Study-wide points: Twenty-nine CD8+ CDR3 sequences were shared between patients and controls.

In patients chosen for sequencing, flow cytometry had shown CD8+CD57+ cell expansion. The patients all had a severe acquired aplastic anemia diagnosis. The template for TCR beta VDJ and CDR3 sequence profiling was genomic DNA. TCRdb reanalysed the reads using MiXCR and keeps one entry per CDR3 protein. Of just over 450,000 distinct CDR3 sequences listed, more than 25% are singletons. Regarding this clonotype: Its target is unknown.

V usage is TRBV2 and J usage is TRBJ1-4; tentatively, D is TRBD1 (6 bases). This TCR was sampled from a human donor with aplastic anemia. Sequencing was carried out using sorted CD4+, CD8+, or CD8+CD57+ T cells (not recorded which) from PBMCs. This CDR3 is CASSRGTYVEKLFF. The CDR3 DNA is TGTGCCAGCAGTCGCGGGACATACGTTGAAAAACTGTTTTTT.